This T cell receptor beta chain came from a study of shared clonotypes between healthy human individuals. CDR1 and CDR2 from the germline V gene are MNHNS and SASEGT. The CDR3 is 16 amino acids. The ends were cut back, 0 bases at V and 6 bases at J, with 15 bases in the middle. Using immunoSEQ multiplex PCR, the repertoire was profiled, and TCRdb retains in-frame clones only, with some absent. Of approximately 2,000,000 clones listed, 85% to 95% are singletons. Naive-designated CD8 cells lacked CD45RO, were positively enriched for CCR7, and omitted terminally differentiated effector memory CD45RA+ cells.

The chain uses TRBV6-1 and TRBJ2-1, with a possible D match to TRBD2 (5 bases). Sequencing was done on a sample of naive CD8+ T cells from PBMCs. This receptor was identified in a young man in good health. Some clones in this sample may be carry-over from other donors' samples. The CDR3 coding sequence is TGTGCCAGCAGTGAAGCTTTAGAGGGTGAGGGCAATGAGCAGTTCTTC. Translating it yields CASSEALEGEGNEQFF.